These 10 T cell receptor beta chains came from one sample sequenced in a study of tumor-infiltrating lymphocytes in primary liver carcinoma. Germline DNA was extracted too, while blood RNA derived from unsorted whole blood. A primer in the constant region served to generate TCR beta cDNA from 500 ng of total RNA. Sequencing libraries for TCR beta derived from three nested multiplex PCR rounds that used slightly modified ARM-PCR. With TRBV1-TRBV30 forward primers and a C-beta reverse primer, the first two PCR rounds were run for roughly 10 cycles each. Using its own MiXCR run on the multiplex PCR reads, TCRdb lists one record per CDR3 protein. The table includes approximately 330,000 distinct CDR3 sequences, less than 65% detected once. The sequencing input was peripheral blood. These TCRs come from a man in his forties with primary liver carcinoma and hepatitis B virus infection.

This clonotype has just one count. A much larger clone lies a single base off, so this may be a read error. J is TRBJ2-1 and V is TRBV6-6; D not resolved. The CDR3 is 14 residues long. The V gene's germline CDR1 is MNHNY and CDR2 SVGAGI (reference sequence). V lost 5 bases and J 6 bases, leaving 14 bases between the germline ends. CDR3 nucleotides: TGTGCCAGCAGTCCACGACATGGATTCAATGAGCAGTTCTTC. Amino acid sequence: CASSPRHGFNEQFF.

In regard to this clonotype: A much larger clone differs from this one at a single base, so this may be a read error. V is TRBV6-1 and J is TRBJ2-1; D may be TRBD2 (6 bases). Germline CDR1 reads MNHNS; CDR2 reads SASEGT. The CDR3 sequence is 16 residues long. For the CDR3, the DNA is TGTGCCAGCTCCCCCACCGGGAGCTTGGTCGACAATGAGCAGATCTTC. It is translated as CASSPTGSLVDNEQIF.

This clonotype was seen a few times. J is TRBJ1-4 and V is TRBV4-1; D unclear. The CDR3 loop spans 13 amino acids. Per germline, CDR1 MGHRA and CDR2 YSYEKL. Trimming stripped 4 bases from V and 7 bases from J, with 10 bases between. The CDR3 loop is CASSRGPAEKLFF. The CDR3 nucleotides are TGCGCCAGCAGCCGAGGGCCCGCTGAAAAACTGTTTTTT.

Written as DNA, the CDR3 is TGTGCCAGCAGTTCCCACGACAAGGGAAGTACCTATGGCTACACCTTC. It translates to CASSSHDKGSTYGYTF. This chain links TRBV28 with TRBJ1-2, with D uncertain. The germline V gene encodes CDR1 MDHEN and CDR2 SYDVKM. The CDR3 extends over 16 amino acids. V was shortened by 4 bases and J by 4 bases, with 19 bases between the two germline ends.

A note on this clonotype: At one of its ends the junction is not consistent with the germline gene, which may arise from a read error. The rearrangement links TRBV29-1 to TRBJ2-1, with D perhaps matching TRBD1 or TRBD2 (7 bases each). The CDR3 consists of 12 residues. Germline V gene data show CDR1 as SQVTM and CDR2 as ANQGSEA. The CDR3 loop reads CSIEQGGDVQFF. The CDR3 nucleotides are TGCAGCATTGAGCAGGGGGGGGATGTGCAGTTCTTC.

A remark on this clonotype: The junction departs from germline at one end; a sequencing error may be responsible. The chain employs TRBV11-3 and TRBJ2-1, with 8 bases aligning to TRBD1. This CDR3 has 14 residues. CDR1 is SGHNT, CDR2 YENEEA, per germline. CDR3 region: CANSLVQGAAEQFF. The CDR3 nucleotides are TGTGCCAACAGCTTAGTTCAGGGGGCGGCTGAACAGTTCTTC.

Comment on this clonotype: A junction end diverges from the germline sequence, so it may reflect a read error. This chain connects TRBV10-3 to TRBJ1-6; D gene unclear. There are 13 residues in the CDR3. The germline gives CDR1 ENHRY, CDR2 SYGVKD. This chain's CDR3 is CAISDRGDSPLHF. For the CDR3, the DNA is TGTGCTATCAGTGACCGTGGGGATTCACCCCTCCACTTT.

Notes on this clonotype: One end of the junction does not line up with germline, which may come from a read error. This chain connects TRBV28 to TRBJ1-5; D is undetermined. Germline loops: CDR1 MDHEN, CDR2 SYDVKM. The CDR3 contains 14 residues. Written as DNA, the CDR3 is TGTGCCAGCAGGCCTCTACAAATCAATCAGCCCCAGCACTTT. Protein sequence: CASRPLQINQPQHF.

The table lists this clonotype with many counts. The chain employs TRBV4-1 and TRBJ2-5; 9 bases agree with TRBD2. The CDR3 runs to 13 residues. Germline CDR1 reads MGHRA; CDR2 reads YSYEKL. With 6 bases clipped from V and 5 bases from J, the junction kept 4 bases outside the gene matches. The CDR3 nucleotides are TGCGCCAGCAGTAACGGACTAGCGGAGACCCAGTACTTC. Its translation is CASSNGLAETQYF.

On this clonotype itself: This may be a read error: a much more frequent sequence differs by one nucleotide. The rearrangement joins TRBV29-1 to TRBJ1-2; D is undetermined. The CDR3 is made up of 12 amino acids. Germline CDR1 SQVTM, CDR2 ANQGSEA. CDR3 region: CSVEQANYGHTF. CDR3 sequence (DNA): TGCAGCGTTGAGCAGGCTAACTATGGCCACACCTTC.